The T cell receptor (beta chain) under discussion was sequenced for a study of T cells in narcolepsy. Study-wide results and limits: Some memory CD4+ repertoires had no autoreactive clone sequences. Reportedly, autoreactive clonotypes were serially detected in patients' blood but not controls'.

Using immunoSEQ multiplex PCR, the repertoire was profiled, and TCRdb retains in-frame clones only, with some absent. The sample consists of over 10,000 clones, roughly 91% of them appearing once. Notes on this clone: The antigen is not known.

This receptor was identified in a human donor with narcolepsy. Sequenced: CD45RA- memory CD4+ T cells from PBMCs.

CDR3 in DNA: TGTGCCAGCAGCCAAGTATGGCAGACACTGAACACTGAAGCTTTCTTT. The encoded protein is CASSQVWQTLNTEAFF. The rearrangement links TRBV14 to TRBJ1-1; the D is unclear. The CDR3 is 16 amino acids. The V end was cut by 1 base, the J end by 0 bases, with 12 bases between. In germline, CDR1 is SGHDN, CDR2 FVKESK.